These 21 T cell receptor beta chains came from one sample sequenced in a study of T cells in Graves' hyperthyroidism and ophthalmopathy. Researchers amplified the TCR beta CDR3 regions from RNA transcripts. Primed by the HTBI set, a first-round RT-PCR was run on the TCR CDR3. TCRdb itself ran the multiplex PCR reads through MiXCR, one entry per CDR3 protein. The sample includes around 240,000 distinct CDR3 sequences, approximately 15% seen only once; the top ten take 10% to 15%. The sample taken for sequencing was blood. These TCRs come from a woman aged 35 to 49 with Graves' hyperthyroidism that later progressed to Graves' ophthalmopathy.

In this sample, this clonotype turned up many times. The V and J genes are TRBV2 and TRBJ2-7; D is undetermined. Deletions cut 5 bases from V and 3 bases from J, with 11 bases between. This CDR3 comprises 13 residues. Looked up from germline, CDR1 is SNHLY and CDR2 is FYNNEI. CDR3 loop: CASSFYHYYEQYF. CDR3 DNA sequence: TGTGCCAGCAGTTTCTACCACTACTACGAGCAGTACTTC.

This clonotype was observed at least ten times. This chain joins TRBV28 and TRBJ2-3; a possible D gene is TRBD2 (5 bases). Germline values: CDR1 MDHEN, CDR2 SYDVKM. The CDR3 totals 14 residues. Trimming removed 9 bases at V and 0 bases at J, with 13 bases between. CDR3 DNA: TGTGCCAGTTGGGAGTCCACTAGCACAGATACGCAGTATTTT. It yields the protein CASWESTSTDTQYF. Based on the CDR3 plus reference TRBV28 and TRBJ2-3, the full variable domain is DVKVTQSSRYLVKRTGEKVFLECVQDMDHENMFWYRQDPGLGLRLIYFSYDVKMKEKGDIPEGYSVSREKKERFSLILESASTNQTSMYLCASWESTSTDTQYFGPGTRLTVL.

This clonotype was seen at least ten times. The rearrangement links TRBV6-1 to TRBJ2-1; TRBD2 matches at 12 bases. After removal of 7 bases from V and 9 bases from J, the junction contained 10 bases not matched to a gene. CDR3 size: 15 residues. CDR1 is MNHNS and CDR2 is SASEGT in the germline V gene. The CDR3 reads CASTLAGGPSLEQFF. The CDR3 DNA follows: TGTGCCAGCACCCTAGCGGGAGGGCCTAGTCTTGAGCAGTTCTTC.

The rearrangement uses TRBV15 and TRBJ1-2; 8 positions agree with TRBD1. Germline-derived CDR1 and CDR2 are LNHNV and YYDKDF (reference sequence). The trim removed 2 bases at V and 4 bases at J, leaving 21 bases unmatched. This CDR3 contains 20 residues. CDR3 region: CATSRIEPADTRGLSYGYTF. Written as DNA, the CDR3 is TGTGCCACCAGCAGAATAGAGCCCGCCGACACCAGGGGGCTTTCCTATGGCTACACCTTC.

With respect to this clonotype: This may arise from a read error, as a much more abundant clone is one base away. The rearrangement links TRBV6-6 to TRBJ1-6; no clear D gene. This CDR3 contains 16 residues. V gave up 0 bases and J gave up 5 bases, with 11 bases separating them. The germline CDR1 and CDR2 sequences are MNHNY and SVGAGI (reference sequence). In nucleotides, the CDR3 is TGTGCCAGCAGTTACTCGTGGCAGCCTCATAATTCACCCCTCCACTTT. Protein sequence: CASSYSWQPHNSPLHF.

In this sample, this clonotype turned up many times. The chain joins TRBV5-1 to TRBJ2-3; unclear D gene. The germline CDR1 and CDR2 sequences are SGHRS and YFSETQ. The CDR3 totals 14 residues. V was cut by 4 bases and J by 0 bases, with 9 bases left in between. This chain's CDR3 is CASSPFGSTDTQYF. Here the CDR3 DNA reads TGCGCCAGCAGCCCCTTCGGTAGCACAGATACGCAGTATTTT.

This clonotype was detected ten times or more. The CDR3 nucleotides are TGTGCCAGGCGCGGGAGATGGGTAGAGACCCAGTACTTC. This codes for CARRGRWVETQYF. J is TRBJ2-5 and V is TRBV2; TRBD2 agrees at 7 bases. Germline lookup yields CDR1 SNHLY and CDR2 FYNNEI. Germline trimming cut 9 bases from V and 4 bases from J; bases unmatched to any gene: 8. This CDR3 is 13 amino acids long.

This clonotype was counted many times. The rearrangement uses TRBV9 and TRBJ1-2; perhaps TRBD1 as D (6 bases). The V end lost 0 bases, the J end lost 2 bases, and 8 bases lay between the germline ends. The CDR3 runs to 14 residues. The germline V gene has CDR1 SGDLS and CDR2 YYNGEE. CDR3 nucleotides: TGTGCCAGCAGCGTAGGCGGGGGCAACTATGGCTACACCTTC. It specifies CASSVGGGNYGYTF.

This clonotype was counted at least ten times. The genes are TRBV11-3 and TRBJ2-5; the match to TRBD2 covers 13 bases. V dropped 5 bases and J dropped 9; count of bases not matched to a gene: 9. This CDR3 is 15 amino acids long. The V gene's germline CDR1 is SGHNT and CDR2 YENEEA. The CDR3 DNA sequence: TGTGCCAGCAGCGACAGAGGGACTAGCGGGGCGGCCCAGTACTTC. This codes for CASSDRGTSGAAQYF.

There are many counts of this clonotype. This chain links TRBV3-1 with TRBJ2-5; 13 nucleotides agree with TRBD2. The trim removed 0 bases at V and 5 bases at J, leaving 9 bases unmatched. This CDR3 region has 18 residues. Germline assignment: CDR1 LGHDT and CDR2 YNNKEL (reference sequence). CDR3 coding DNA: TGTGCCAGCAGCCAAGAGATACGACTAGCGGGAGGTTCGGAGACCCAGTACTTC. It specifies CASSQEIRLAGGSETQYF.

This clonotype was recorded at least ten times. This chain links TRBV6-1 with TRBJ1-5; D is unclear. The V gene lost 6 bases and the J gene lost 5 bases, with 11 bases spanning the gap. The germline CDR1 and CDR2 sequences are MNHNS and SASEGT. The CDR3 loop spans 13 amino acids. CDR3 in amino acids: CASRDLSYQPQHF. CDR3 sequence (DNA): TGTGCCAGCAGGGACCTCAGCTATCAGCCCCAGCATTTT.

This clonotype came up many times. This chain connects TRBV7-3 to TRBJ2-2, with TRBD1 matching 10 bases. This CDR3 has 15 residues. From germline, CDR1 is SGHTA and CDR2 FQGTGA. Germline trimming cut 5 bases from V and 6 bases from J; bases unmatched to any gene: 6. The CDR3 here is CASSLTGGAAGELFF. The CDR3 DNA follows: TGTGCCAGCAGCCTGACAGGGGGCGCCGCCGGGGAGCTGTTTTTT.

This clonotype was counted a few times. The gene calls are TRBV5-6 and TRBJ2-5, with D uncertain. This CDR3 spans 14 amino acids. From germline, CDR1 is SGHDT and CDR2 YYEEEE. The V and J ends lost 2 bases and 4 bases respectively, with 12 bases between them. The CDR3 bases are TGTGCCAGCAGCTTCGGACGGGCTCTAGAGACCCAGTACTTC. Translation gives CASSFGRALETQYF.

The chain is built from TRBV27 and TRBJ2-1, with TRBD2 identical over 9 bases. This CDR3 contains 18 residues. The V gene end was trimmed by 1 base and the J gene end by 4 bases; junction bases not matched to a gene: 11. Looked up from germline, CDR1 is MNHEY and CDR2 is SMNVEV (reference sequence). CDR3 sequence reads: CASSLWGPGGRAYNEQFF. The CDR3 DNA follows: TGTGCCAGCAGTTTATGGGGTCCAGGCGGGAGGGCGTACAATGAGCAGTTCTTC.

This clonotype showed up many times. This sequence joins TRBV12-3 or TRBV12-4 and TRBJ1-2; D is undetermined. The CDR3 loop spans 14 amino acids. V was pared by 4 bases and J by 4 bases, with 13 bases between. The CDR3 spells CASSSPRIPYGYTF. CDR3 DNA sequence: TGTGCCAGCAGTTCGCCGAGGATTCCCTATGGCTACACCTTC.

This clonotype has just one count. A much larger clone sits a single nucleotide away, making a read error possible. The CDR3 sequence: CASSIYEHQPHHF. The CDR3 bases are TGTGCCAGCAGTATCTATGAACACCAGCCCCATCATTTT. The chain joins TRBV6-1 to TRBJ1-5; D gene uncertain. The CDR3 runs to 13 residues. Germline-derived CDR1 and CDR2 are MNHNS and SASEGT.

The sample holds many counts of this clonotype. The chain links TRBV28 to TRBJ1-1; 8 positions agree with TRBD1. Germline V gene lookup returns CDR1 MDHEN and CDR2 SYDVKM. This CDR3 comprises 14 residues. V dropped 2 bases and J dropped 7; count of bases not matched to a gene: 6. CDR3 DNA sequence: TGTGCCAGCAGTTTAGGCCAGGGGGCCGGTGAAGCTTTCTTT. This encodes CASSLGQGAGEAFF.

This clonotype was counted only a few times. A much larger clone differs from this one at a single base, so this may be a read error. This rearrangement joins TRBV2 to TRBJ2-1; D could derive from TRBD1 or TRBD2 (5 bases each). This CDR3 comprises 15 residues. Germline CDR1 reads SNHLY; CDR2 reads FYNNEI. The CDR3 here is CASIRDLNNYNELFF. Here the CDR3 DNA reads TGTGCCAGCATTAGGGACCTAAACAACTACAATGAGCTGTTCTTC.

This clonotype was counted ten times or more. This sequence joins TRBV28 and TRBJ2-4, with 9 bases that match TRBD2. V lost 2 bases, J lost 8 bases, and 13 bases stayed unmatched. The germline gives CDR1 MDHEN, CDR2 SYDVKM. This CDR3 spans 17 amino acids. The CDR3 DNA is TGTGCCAGCAGTTTAGGTCTTGCGGGAGGGCCGGCGGACATTCAGTACTTC. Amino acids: CASSLGLAGGPADIQYF.

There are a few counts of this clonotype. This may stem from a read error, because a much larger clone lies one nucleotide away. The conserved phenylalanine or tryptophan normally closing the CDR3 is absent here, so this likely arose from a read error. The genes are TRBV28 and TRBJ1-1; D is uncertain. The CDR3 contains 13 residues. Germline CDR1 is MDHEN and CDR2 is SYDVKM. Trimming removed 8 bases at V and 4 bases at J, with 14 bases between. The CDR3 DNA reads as TGTGCCAGCGTCGCTGCAGCCGGCACTGAAGCTTTCCTT. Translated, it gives CASVAAAGTEAFL.

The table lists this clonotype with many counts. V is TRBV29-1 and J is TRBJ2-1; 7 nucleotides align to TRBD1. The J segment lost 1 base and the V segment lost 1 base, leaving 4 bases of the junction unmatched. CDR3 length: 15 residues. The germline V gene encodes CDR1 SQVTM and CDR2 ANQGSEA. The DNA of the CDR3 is TGCAGCGTTGAAGCGAACAGGGGATCCTACAATGAGCAGTTCTTC. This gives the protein CSVEANRGSYNEQFF.